At least ten counts were recorded for the clone carrying this T cell receptor beta chain. The antigen is undetermined. The data stem from a study of T cells in Graves' hyperthyroidism and ophthalmopathy. Study-level results: Most expanded thyroid clonotypes above 0.001 also appeared in blood.

Germline V gene sequence: CDR1 MDHEN, CDR2 SYDVKM. Trimming took off 3 bases at V and 3 bases at J, with 9 bases between the two ends. The CDR3 contains 14 residues. Hyperthyroidism patients were newly diagnosed, had disease duration under 2 months, and were aged 18 to 65 years. The authors obtained PBMCs from over 7.5 ml of fresh peripheral blood. RNA transcripts yielded amplified TCR beta CDR3 regions. HTBI primers were the set used in a first-round RT-PCR of the TCR CDR3. MiXCR, run by TCRdb on the multiplex PCR reads, gives a single entry per CDR3 protein. Here the sample spans fewer than 600,000 distinct CDR3 sequences, approximately 14% being singletons.

The clonotype originates from a woman younger than 30 with Graves' hyperthyroidism. Sequencing was performed on blood. The chain employs TRBV28 and TRBJ2-1; D gene uncertain. The CDR3 reads CASSLWGIYNEQFF. CDR3 DNA: TGTGCCAGCAGTTTGTGGGGTATCTACAATGAGCAGTTCTTC.